The rows below give T cell receptor beta chains drawn from one sample of a study of blood T cell repertoires in COVID-19. Clones were sequenced by immunoSEQ multiplex PCR, and TCRdb holds only the in-frame ones, with some missing. Of hundreds of thousands of clones listed, about 87% are singletons. The specimen sequenced was peripheral blood. Receptor source: a woman younger than 30 with acute or convalescent COVID-19. CDR3s include the opening cysteine and the closing phenylalanine or tryptophan. The D gene is left open where the match is weak. Clone size is not always given. Where it is, it says once, few, many or a class for expanded clones.

>.|TRBJ1-2|TRBV19|.
TGTGCCAGTAGTCCCGGAGGGGAAACCCGTGGCTACACCTTC
CASSPGGETRGYTF
>TRBD1|TRBJ1-1|TRBV29-1|.
TGCAGCGCCCTCGACAGGGGGTATTTGAACACTGAAGCTTTCTTT
CSALDRGYLNTEAFF
>TRBD1|TRBJ1-6|TRBV10-2|.
TGCGCCAGCAGTGTTCGGGACAGCCTATTAGAGGCCCTCCACTTT
CASSVRDSLLEALHF
>.|TRBJ1-6|TRBV4-3|.
TGCGCCAGCAGCCAAGATCTGGCAGGGTATAATTCACCCCTCCACTTT
CASSQDLAGYNSPLHF
>TRBD1|TRBJ1-5|TRBV19|.
TGTGCCAGTAGTTCTAGGACAGGTTGGCAGCCCCAGCATTTT
CASSSRTGWQPQHF
>TRBD1|TRBJ1-5|TRBV6-5|.
TGTGCCAGCACCCGGACAGGGTATCAGCCCCAGCATTTT
CASTRTGYQPQHF
>.|TRBJ2-7|TRBV5-1|.
TGCGCCAGCAGCTTGGCCGGGCGGGGTTCCCCCACCTACGAGCAGTACTTC
CASSLAGRGSPTYEQYF
>.|TRBJ1-1|TRBV9|.
TGTGCCAGCAGCACTTATGGGAGCACTGAAGCTTTCTTT
CASSTYGSTEAFF
>.|TRBJ1-1|TRBV4-3|.
TGCGCCAGCAGCCGGCGAGGTATAGGGAACACTGAAGCTTTCTTT
CASSRRGIGNTEAFF
>TRBD1|TRBJ1-1|TRBV15|.
TGTGCCACCAGATCGACAGGGGGAGGGAACACTGAAGCTTTCTTT
CATRSTGGGNTEAFF
>.|TRBJ2-1|TRBV6-2/TRBV6-3|.
TGTGCCAGCAGTTCTCGCGGGGATACGAATGAGCAGTTCTTC
CASSSRGDTNEQFF
>.|TRBJ1-1|TRBV19|.
TGTGCCAGTAGGCAGGTGGGTGGCACTGAAGCTTTCTTT
CASRQVGGTEAFF
>TRBD1|TRBJ1-2|TRBV6-2/TRBV6-3|.
TGTGCCAGCAGTACCTCCGGGACAGGGTTTGGCTACACCTTC
CASSTSGTGFGYTF
>.|TRBJ1-4|TRBV7-8|.
TGTGCCAGCAGCTTAGGGTCAGTTGCAACTAATGAAAAACTGTTTTTT
CASSLGSVATNEKLFF
>.|TRBJ1-5|TRBV5-1|.
TGCGCCAGCAGCTTGGCGGCAGGGGGCAATCAGCCCCAGCATTTT
CASSLAAGGNQPQHF
>TRBD2|TRBJ2-7|TRBV6-2/TRBV6-3|.
TGTGCCAGCAGTTACGGACTAGCGAACTACGAGCAGTACTTC
CASSYGLANYEQYF
>.|TRBJ2-7|TRBV30|.
TGTGCCTGGAGCGGGGGAGGGGGCGAGCAGTACTTC
CAWSGGGGEQYF
>TRBD1|TRBJ1-1|TRBV6-5|.
TGTGCCAGCAGTTACACCGGGACAGGGTGGGACACTGAAGCTTTCTTT
CASSYTGTGWDTEAFF
>.|TRBJ1-6|TRBV4-3|.
TGCGCCAGCAGCCTCACAAAGGGCAGGGGTGATTCACCCCTCCACTTT
CASSLTKGRGDSPLHF
>.|TRBJ1-5|TRBV7-9|few
TGTGCCAGCAGCCCCCCTGGAGGAGACTCCAATCAGCCCCAGCATTTT
CASSPPGGDSNQPQHF
>.|TRBJ1-1|TRBV9|.
TGTGCCAGCAGCGGAGGAGGGGGGGTGAACACTGAAGCTTTCTTT
CASSGGGGVNTEAFF
>.|TRBJ1-5|TRBV30|.
TGTGCCTGGACGGAAGGCGGGGGAAATCAGCCCCAGCATTTT
CAWTEGGGNQPQHF
>.|TRBJ1-1|TRBV27|.
TGTGCCAGCAGTCACCGGGGGGCTACTCCGATGAACACTGAAGCTTTCTTT
CASSHRGATPMNTEAFF
>.|TRBJ1-4|TRBV5-6|.
TGTGCCAGCAGCTTGAGCTACAGACCACTTAATGAAAAACTGTTTTTT
CASSLSYRPLNEKLFF
>TRBD2|TRBJ2-7|TRBV9|.
TGTGCCAGCAGCGGTAGCGGGGGGGCGGACGAGCAGTACTTC
CASSGSGGADEQYF
>TRBD1|TRBJ2-4|TRBV5-1|.
TGCGCCAGCAGCTTGGACAGGGGAAGGGGGAACATTCAGTACTTC
CASSLDRGRGNIQYF
>.|TRBJ1-4|TRBV5-1|.
TGCGCCAGCAGCTCGCAGGGGACTAATGAAAAACTGTTTTTT
CASSSQGTNEKLFF
>TRBD1|TRBJ1-1|TRBV6-1|.
TGTGCCAGCAGTGACGACAGGGGCTGGACTGAAGCTTTCTTT
CASSDDRGWTEAFF
>TRBD1|TRBJ2-7|TRBV5-5|.
TGTGCCAGCAGCCCAACCGGGACAGGGGTATCCTACGAGCAGTACTTC
CASSPTGTGVSYEQYF
>.|TRBJ1-1|TRBV7-8|.
TGTGCCAGCAGCTTAGGCAAGGGGGCTTTCTTT
CASSLGKGAFF
>.|TRBJ1-2|TRBV14|.
TGTGCCAGCAGCCCCTGGGGCAGCAGCTATGGCTACACCTTC
CASSPWGSSYGYTF
>TRBD1|TRBJ2-4|TRBV30|.
TGTGCCTGGAGGCCCCCGGGACAGGGGGCCATCTTAGCCAAAAACATTCAGTACTTC
CAWRPPGQGAILAKNIQYF
>.|TRBJ1-1|TRBV28|once
TGTGCCAGCAGTCAACAGGGCCTTCAGAACACTGAAGCTTTCTTT
CASSQQGLQNTEAFF
>TRBD2|TRBJ2-3|TRBV11-2|few
TGTGCCAGCAGCTCCAGGGGGACTAGCGGCACAGATACGCAGTATTTT
CASSSRGTSGTDTQYF
>TRBD1|TRBJ1-2|TRBV2|few
TGTGCCAGCATAAGGACAGGGACTAACTATGGCTACACCTTC
CASIRTGTNYGYTF
>.|TRBJ1-2|TRBV28|.
TGTGCCAGCAGTTCGGGTCTTAACTATGGCTACACCTTC
CASSSGLNYGYTF
>.|TRBJ1-1|TRBV28|.
TGTGCCAGCGTAGGGGGGGGCTCAGAGGCTTTCTTT
CASVGGGSEAFF
>TRBD2|TRBJ2-3|TRBV5-1|once
TGCGCCAGCAGCTTGGCCGGGGGGACGCAGTATTTT
CASSLAGGTQYF
>TRBD1|TRBJ2-7|TRBV13|.
TGTGCCAGCAGCTTAGGGGTGGCCGGCCAGGGGGCCTCCTACGAGCAGTACTTC
CASSLGVAGQGASYEQYF
>.|TRBJ1-5|TRBV6-2/TRBV6-3|.
TGTGCCAGCAGTTACTCGACAGGAGGAGGCCAGCCCCAGCATTTT
CASSYSTGGGQPQHF
>.|TRBJ1-3|TRBV3-1/TRBV3-2|once
TGTGCCAGCAGCCAAGGAACAGCAACTGGAAACACCATATATTTT
CASSQGTATGNTIYF
>.|TRBJ1-2|TRBV10-3|once
TGTGCCATCAGGCCATTACAGGAATACTATGGCTACACCTTC
CAIRPLQEYYGYTF
>.|TRBJ2-1|TRBV19|.
TGTGCCAGTAGTATAGATAATTATAGGGGGTCCGATGAGCAGTTCTTC
CASSIDNYRGSDEQFF
>TRBD1|TRBJ1-5|TRBV18|few
TGTGCCAGCTCGGGACAGGAGCTCCTAGTCGGTCAGCCCCAGCATTTT
CASSGQELLVGQPQHF
>.|TRBJ1-2|TRBV6-5|once
TGTGCCAGCAGTTACTCGAGACGTGGAGATGGCTACACCTTC
CASSYSRRGDGYTF
>TRBD1|TRBJ2-3|TRBV6-5|.
TGTGCCAGGGGGACAGGGTTGGGCACAGATACGCAGTATTTT
CARGTGLGTDTQYF
>TRBD1|TRBJ1-1|TRBV5-5|.
TGTGCCAGCAGCGCGGGGACAGGGCTCGGCACTGAAGCTTTCTTT
CASSAGTGLGTEAFF
>TRBD1|TRBJ2-1|TRBV6-5|.
TGTGCCAGCAGCACCGGGACAGGGGGCAATGAGCAGTTCTTC
CASSTGTGGNEQFF
>TRBD2|TRBJ2-1|TRBV5-1|.
TGCGCCAGCAGCTTCTTCGGGGGGTCCAATGAGCAGTTCTTC
CASSFFGGSNEQFF
>.|TRBJ1-5|TRBV12-5|.
TGTGCTAGTGGCTCCGGACTGTCGGGGGATCAGCCCCAGCATTTT
CASGSGLSGDQPQHF
>TRBD2|TRBJ2-1|TRBV3-1/TRBV3-2|.
TGTGCCAGCAGCCGTAGCGGGGGGGCCGGTAATGAGCAGTTCTTC
CASSRSGGAGNEQFF
>.|TRBJ2-2|TRBV5-1|.
TGCGCCAGCAGCTTGGCCGTGAACACCGGGGAGCTGTTTTTT
CASSLAVNTGELFF
>TRBD1|TRBJ2-7|TRBV6-4|.
TGTGCCAGCAGTGAAAGGACAGGGGGCGAGCAGTACTTC
CASSERTGGEQYF
>.|TRBJ1-1|TRBV29-1|.
TGCAGCGCCAGTCTTAACACTGAAGCTTTCTTT
CSASLNTEAFF
>TRBD2|TRBJ2-3|TRBV19|.
TGTGCCAGTAGTATTACTGCGGGGGGCACCACAGATACGCAGTATTTT
CASSITAGGTTDTQYF
>TRBD1|TRBJ1-2|TRBV19|.
TGTGCCAGTAGTATGACAGGGGGAACCTCGGGCTACACCTTC
CASSMTGGTSGYTF